This is a list of T cell receptor beta chains from one sample in a study of shared clonotypes between healthy human individuals. Sequencing used immunoSEQ multiplex PCR; TCRdb keeps in-frame clones, though not all of them. The sample holds approximately 2.3 million clones, 93% seen once. Sequencing was performed on naive CD4+ T cells from PBMCs. The source of these receptors is a man aged 18 to 30 in good health. Some clones in this sample may be carry-over from other donors' samples. The CDR3 runs from the conserved cysteine through the conserved F or W. A D gene is named only where the DNA matches it firmly. Some rows have no size entry. The others give once, few or many, or a class for an expanded clone.

TGTGCCAGCTCACCTTCGGGACGGGTCAATCAGCCCCAGCATTTT | CASSPSGRVNQPQHF | . | TRBJ1-5 | TRBV18 | .
TGTGCCAGCAGCTCGGGAGCTAGCAATGAAAAACTGTTTTTT | CASSSGASNEKLFF | . | TRBJ1-4 | TRBV9 | once
TGTGCCAGCAGCTTGGGAGGTTCGGCGTCCTACAATGAGCAGTTCTTC | CASSLGGSASYNEQFF | . | TRBJ2-1 | TRBV5-4 | few
TGTGCCAGCAGATGGGACCCGGGCTCACCCCTCCACTTT | CASRWDPGSPLHF | . | TRBJ1-6 | TRBV28 | .
TGTGCCAGCGGGGGGCCCTATGAAAAACTGTTTTTT | CASGGPYEKLFF | . | TRBJ1-4 | TRBV28 | .
TGTGCCAGTAGTATCTCAGACCTGGGAGACTACGAGCAGTACTTC | CASSISDLGDYEQYF | . | TRBJ2-7 | TRBV19 | .
TGTGCCAGCAGCCAAGGGAACAGGGGGGTAAACGAAAAACTGTTTTTT | CASSQGNRGVNEKLFF | TRBD1 | TRBJ1-4 | TRBV4-2 | .
TGCGCCAGCAGCTTGGGGTCAAGCTCTGGGGCCAACGTCCTGACTTTC | CASSLGSSSGANVLTF | . | TRBJ2-6 | TRBV5-1 | .
TGTGCCAGCAGCGGGGGGGGCGGTCAGCCCCAGCATTTT | CASSGGGGQPQHF | . | TRBJ1-5 | TRBV5-4 | .
TGTGCCAGCAGTGGTATGATTGGAGATACGCAGTATTTT | CASSGMIGDTQYF | . | TRBJ2-3 | TRBV2 | .
TGTGCCAGCAGTTACTGGGGACTAGCGGGAGATACGCAGTATTTT | CASSYWGLAGDTQYF | TRBD2 | TRBJ2-3 | TRBV6-5 | .
TGTGCCTGGAGTTCCTGGGCCAACGGGGCCAACGTCCTGACTTTC | CAWSSWANGANVLTF | . | TRBJ2-6 | TRBV30 | .
TGTGCCAGCAGCGGGCGGACTAGCGGGCGGGTAGAGACCCAGTACTTC | CASSGRTSGRVETQYF | TRBD2 | TRBJ2-5 | TRBV7-2 | .
TGTGCCAGCAGCTTAGCGGCCGAGACCCAGTACTTC | CASSLAAETQYF | . | TRBJ2-5 | TRBV7-2 | .
TGTGCCAGCGGCCGCTACCAGCCCACAGATACGCAGTATTTT | CASGRYQPTDTQYF | . | TRBJ2-3 | TRBV6-6 | .
TGTGCCAGCTCACCACTGGGTCTCAAAAACCCCACCTATGGCTACACCTTC | CASSPLGLKNPTYGYTF | . | TRBJ1-2 | TRBV18 | .
TGTGCCAGCAAAGGACAAGGGGGACTAGCGGGAGGTTACAATGAGCAGTTCTTC | CASKGQGGLAGGYNEQFF | TRBD2 | TRBJ2-1 | TRBV28 | once
TGTGCCAGCAGTCGCCGGCCTAACCAAGAGACCCAGTACTTC | CASSRRPNQETQYF | . | TRBJ2-5 | TRBV6-6 | .
TGCGCCAGCAGCTTGTTGGTAGCGGGTGTCTACGAGCAGTACTTC | CASSLLVAGVYEQYF | TRBD2 | TRBJ2-7 | TRBV5-1 | .
TGCGCCAGCAGGCCTAGCGGGGGGAACTCCTACAATGAGCAGTTCTTC | CASRPSGGNSYNEQFF | TRBD2 | TRBJ2-1 | TRBV5-1 | .
TGTGCCAGCAGCCCGCCGGCGGGTCCCGGGGAGCTGTTTTTT | CASSPPAGPGELFF | . | TRBJ2-2 | TRBV5-4 | .
TGTGCCTGGAGTCCTTTGGGGGGCGGCGTATCCTACGAGCAGTACTTC | CAWSPLGGGVSYEQYF | . | TRBJ2-7 | TRBV30 | .
TGTGCCAGCAATCGGTTCCGATCCGGGGAGCTGTTTTTT | CASNRFRSGELFF | . | TRBJ2-2 | TRBV6-5 | .
TGTGCCAGCAGCTTAGAGGGGGCATTAAGTGGCTACACCTTC | CASSLEGALSGYTF | TRBD1 | TRBJ1-2 | TRBV7-9 | .
TGTGCCAGCACCCAGGGGCGCGGGAATGAAAAACTGTTTTTT | CASTQGRGNEKLFF | . | TRBJ1-4 | TRBV7-9 | .
TGTGCCACCAGCAGGAACAATGAGCAGTTCTTC | CATSRNNEQFF | . | TRBJ2-1 | TRBV15 | .